These 4 T cell receptor beta chains share one sample of origin, sequenced in a study of PD-1 blockade in classical Hodgkin lymphoma. Assay: immunoSEQ multiplex PCR; the TCRdb copy retains only in-frame clones and omits some. The sample records tens of thousands of clones, 87% being singletons. As to time point: cycle 4 day 1 (C4D1), after more than five weeks of nivolumab. Brentuximab vedotin exposure varied among the patients, all of whom had relapsed after autologous stem cell transplantation. Source: peripheral blood mononuclear cells (PBMCs), taken before the fourth cycle of nivolumab. The receptors shown here come from a human donor with classical Hodgkin lymphoma.

The chain is built from TRBV28 and TRBJ2-5, with 10 bases matching TRBD2. The CDR3 extends over 16 amino acids. The V and J ends lost 3 bases and 3 bases, in that order; junction bases with no gene match: 7. Per germline, CDR1 MDHEN and CDR2 SYDVKM. This chain's CDR3 is CASSFASGGRKETQYF. The CDR3, as DNA: TGTGCCAGCAGTTTTGCTAGCGGGGGAAGGAAAGAGACCCAGTACTTC.

The rearrangement links TRBV5-6 to TRBJ1-4; D is possibly TRBD1 (6 bases). V lost 5 bases and J lost 8, with 28 bases in between. The CDR3 sequence is 18 residues long. Germline V gene sequence: CDR1 SGHDT, CDR2 YYEEEE. The CDR3 DNA sequence: TGTGCCAGCAGTTTCGTCGAAGGGTCGCTATCGAGGGGGGAAAAACTGTTTTTT. This sequence encodes CASSFVEGSLSRGEKLFF.

The rearrangement links TRBV6-1 to TRBJ2-2; weak D call: TRBD1 (8 bases). Looked up from germline, CDR1 is MNHNS and CDR2 is SASEGT. V was shortened by 4 bases and J by 4 bases, with 13 bases between the two germline ends. This CDR3 comprises 15 residues. CDR3 sequence (DNA): TGTGCCAGCAGTGGACAGGGGAGGGGCACCGGGGAGCTGTTTTTT. Its protein is CASSGQGRGTGELFF.

This sequence joins TRBV27 and TRBJ2-2; D is unresolved. Per germline, CDR1 MNHEY and CDR2 SMNVEV (reference sequence). V lost 7 bases, J lost 4 bases, and 13 bases lay in between. CDR3 length: 14 amino acids. The CDR3 DNA reads TGTGCCAGCACCGCTGGATGGGCCACCGGGGAGCTGTTTTTT. Translating gives CASTAGWATGELFF.